Listed below are T cell receptor beta chains from one sample, sequenced in a study of regulatory T cells in long-lasting Graves disease. TCRdb itself ran the multiplex PCR reads through MiXCR, one entry per CDR3 protein. This repertoire shows about 470,000 distinct CDR3 sequences, under 25% found once; its top ten account for about 7.8%. The sample here was peripheral blood mononuclear cells (PBMCs), taken when the disease was refractory, from a patient treated with antithyroid drugs. Receptor source: a female donor with Graves disease. Both conserved end residues are part of each CDR3. D genes are given only for firm matches. Clone size is stated in some rows and not others, as once, few, many or a class when expanded.

j_gene	abundance	v_gene	d_gene	CDR3aa	CDR3nt
TRBJ2-4	many	TRBV5-6	NA	CASSLWGTIAKNIQYF	TGTGCCAGCAGCTTGTGGGGAACAATAGCCAAAAACATTCAGTACTTC
TRBJ1-6	many	TRBV3-1	TRBD1	CASSQVQGDSPLHF	TGTGCCAGCAGCCAAGTACAGGGGGATTCACCCCTCCACTTT
TRBJ2-3	NA	TRBV20-1	TRBD2	CSAHPGTRRTDTQYF	TGCAGTGCTCACCCCGGGACTAGGCGTACAGATACGCAGTATTTT
TRBJ2-2	few	TRBV14	NA	CASSQDLSRSYTGELFF	TGTGCCAGCAGCCAAGATCTGAGTAGGAGTTACACCGGGGAGCTGTTTTTT
TRBJ2-1	NA	TRBV12-3/TRBV12-4	TRBD2	CASRRPGTSSYNEQFF	TGTGCCAGCAGAAGGCCCGGGACTAGCTCCTACAATGAGCAGTTCTTC
TRBJ2-5	many	TRBV12-3/TRBV12-4	TRBD2	CASSSRAGGETQYF	TGTGCCAGCAGTTCTAGAGCGGGAGGAGAGACCCAGTACTTC
TRBJ2-7	many	TRBV11-1	NA	CASSYNLQGSGYEQYF	TGTGCCAGCAGCTACAACCTACAGGGGAGCGGGTACGAGCAGTACTTC
TRBJ1-5	many	TRBV18	NA	CASSPPGNNQPQHF	TGTGCCAGCTCCCCGCCGGGAAACAATCAGCCCCAGCATTTT
TRBJ2-1	NA	TRBV24-1	NA	CATRSGAEYEQFF	TGTGCCACCAGATCCGGGGCCGAGTATGAGCAGTTCTTC
TRBJ2-7	few	TRBV7-9	NA	CASSLGHGNYEQYF	TGTGCCAGCAGCCTGGGACACGGGAACTACGAGCAGTACTTC
TRBJ1-5	few	TRBV11-2	NA	CASSLGGGGPHQPQHF	TGTGCCAGCAGCTTAGGGGGGGGGGGACCGCATCAGCCCCAGCATTTT
TRBJ1-1	few	TRBV11-2	NA	CASSLEPGLDTEAFF	TGTGCCAGCAGCTTAGAGCCGGGTCTCGACACTGAAGCTTTCTTT
TRBJ2-5	few	TRBV12-3/TRBV12-4	TRBD2	CASSFGLAAQYF	TGTGCCAGCAGTTTCGGACTAGCGGCCCAGTACTTC
TRBJ1-1	few	TRBV15	NA	CATSRAGNTEAFF	TGTGCCACCAGCAGAGCAGGAAACACTGAAGCTTTCTTT
TRBJ2-5	many	TRBV20-1	NA	CSANLHRGSGETQYF	TGCAGTGCTAACTTACACAGGGGAAGCGGGGAGACCCAGTACTTC
TRBJ2-2	many	TRBV27	NA	CASRALGGSPTGELFF	TGTGCCAGCAGAGCCCTCGGAGGGAGCCCGACCGGGGAGCTGTTTTTT
TRBJ1-5	NA	TRBV19	NA	CAGGYSNQPQHF	TGTGCCGGAGGATATAGCAATCAGCCCCAGCATTTT
TRBJ1-4	many	TRBV6-2/TRBV6-3	TRBD1	CASSFATGVGEKLFF	TGTGCCAGCAGTTTTGCGACAGGGGTCGGAGAAAAACTGTTTTTT
TRBJ1-1	NA	TRBV25-1	NA	CASSEGTGPDTEAFF	TGTGCCAGCAGTGAAGGCACAGGGCCGGACACTGAAGCTTTCTTT
TRBJ1-1	many	TRBV20-1	TRBD1	CSASGQGRENMNTEAFF	TGCAGTGCTAGCGGACAGGGAAGGGAGAACATGAACACTGAAGCTTTCTTT
TRBJ2-5	many	TRBV7-9	NA	CASSTGKTQYF	TGTGCCAGCAGCACCGGAAAGACCCAGTACTTC
TRBJ2-7	few	TRBV5-6	TRBD1	CASSGGDRASYEQYF	TGTGCCAGCAGCGGCGGGGACAGGGCCTCCTACGAGCAGTACTTC
TRBJ1-2	NA	TRBV5-1	NA	CASSWGNRSNYGYTF	TGCGCCAGCAGCTGGGGAAACAGGTCTAACTATGGCTACACCTTC
TRBJ2-7	many	TRBV28	NA	CAIRSPTEQYF	TGTGCCATACGTTCCCCTACTGAGCAGTACTTC
TRBJ1-1	many	TRBV11-2	TRBD1	CASSRRDRGEAFF	TGTGCCAGCAGCCGCCGGGACAGGGGTGAAGCTTTCTTT
TRBJ1-1	few	TRBV6-2/TRBV6-3	TRBD1	CGTGMNTEAFF	TGTGGGACAGGTATGAACACTGAAGCTTTCTTT
TRBJ1-3	few	TRBV19	TRBD1	CASSIPLGQGSGNTIYF	TGTGCCAGTAGTATACCCCTCGGACAGGGGTCTGGAAACACCATATATTTT
TRBJ1-1	few	TRBV27	NA	CASSLGGSGTEAFF	TGTGCCAGCAGTTTGGGTGGGAGTGGTACTGAAGCTTTCTTT
TRBJ2-2	NA	TRBV7-3	TRBD2	CASSLFGRDAGELFF	TGTGCCAGCAGCTTATTCGGGAGGGACGCCGGGGAGCTGTTTTTT
TRBJ2-1	few	TRBV10-3	TRBD2	CAIEGLAGTNEQFF	TGTGCCATCGAGGGACTAGCGGGGACCAATGAGCAGTTCTTC
TRBJ2-2	few	TRBV11-3	TRBD1	CASSATGILTGELFF	TGTGCCAGCTCCGCGACAGGGATCCTCACCGGGGAGCTGTTTTTT
TRBJ1-3	few	TRBV11-2	NA	CASSLYGRKASGNTIYF	TGTGCCAGCAGCTTATATGGGCGCAAGGCCTCTGGAAACACCATATATTTT
TRBJ1-4	few	TRBV10-3	TRBD1	CAISRDRGEKLFF	TGTGCCATCAGCCGGGACAGGGGCGAAAAACTGTTTTTT
TRBJ2-3	NA	TRBV6-5	NA	CASSYLGSTDTQYF	TGTGCCAGCAGTTACCTTGGGAGCACAGATACGCAGTATTTT
TRBJ2-7	NA	TRBV19	NA	CASSIGQDYEQYF	TGTGCCAGTAGTATAGGACAGGACTACGAGCAGTACTTC
TRBJ2-4	NA	TRBV5-1	NA	CASSLEGAKNIQYF	TGCGCCAGCAGCTTGGAGGGTGCCAAAAACATTCAGTACTTC
TRBJ1-3	NA	TRBV6-2/TRBV6-3	NA	CATASGVSGNTIYF	TGTGCCACCGCCTCCGGGGTCTCTGGAAACACCATATATTTT
TRBJ2-7	many	TRBV29-1	NA	CSVGPGVGEQYF	TGCAGCGTTGGCCCAGGGGTCGGCGAGCAGTACTTC
TRBJ1-4	NA	TRBV10-3	NA	CAISARRSGGLATNEKLFF	TGTGCCATCAGTGCCCGGAGGAGCGGGGGTCTTGCAACTAATGAAAAACTGTTTTTT
TRBJ2-2	few	TRBV28	NA	CASSPLGSGRWTGELFF	TGTGCCAGCAGCCCTTTAGGGTCAGGGCGATGGACCGGGGAGCTGTTTTTT
TRBJ2-7	many	TRBV7-9	TRBD1	CASSLGQGAIYEQYF	TGTGCCAGCAGCTTAGGTCAGGGGGCAATCTACGAGCAGTACTTC
TRBJ2-1	NA	TRBV6-2/TRBV6-3	NA	CASSDPPYNEQFF	TGTGCCAGCAGTGACCCCCCTTACAATGAGCAGTTCTTC